This T cell receptor (beta chain) stems from a study of T cell responses to AZD1222 COVID-19 vaccine. With regard to this clone: Antigen unknown.

Profiled with immunoSEQ multiplex PCR; TCRdb holds only in-frame clones, not every one. The sample has roughly 150,000 clones, 80% to 95% seen once. CDR1 SGHRS and CDR2 YFSETQ come from the germline V gene. V lost 4 bases, J lost 0 bases, and 10 bases lay in between. The CDR3 has 14 residues. Study findings and constraints: Spike was spanned by vaccine-associated CD4 TCRs, which were dominant at 160-218 and 743-854. Baseline antibody screening turned up just six or seven seropositive AZD1222 recipients.

This sequence originates from an adult in good health. This chain uses TRBV5-1 with TRBJ1-1, with unresolved D. The sample consisted of peripheral blood, taken on day 0 of AZD1222 vaccination. DNA of the CDR3: TGCGCCAGCAGCATAAGTCTACTGAACACTGAAGCTTTCTTT. It is translated as CASSISLLNTEAFF.